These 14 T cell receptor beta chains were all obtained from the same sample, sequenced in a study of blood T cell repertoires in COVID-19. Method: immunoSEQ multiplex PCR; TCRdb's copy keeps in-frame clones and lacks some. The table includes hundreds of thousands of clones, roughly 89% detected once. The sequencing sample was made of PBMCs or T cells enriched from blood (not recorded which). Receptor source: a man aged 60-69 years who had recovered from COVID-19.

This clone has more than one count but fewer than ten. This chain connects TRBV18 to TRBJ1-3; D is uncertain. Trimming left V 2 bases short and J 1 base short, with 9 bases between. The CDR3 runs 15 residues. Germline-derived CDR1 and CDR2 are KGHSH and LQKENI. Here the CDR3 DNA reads TGTGCCAGCTCACCATACCAAGCGTCTGGAAACACCATATATTTT. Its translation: CASSPYQASGNTIYF.

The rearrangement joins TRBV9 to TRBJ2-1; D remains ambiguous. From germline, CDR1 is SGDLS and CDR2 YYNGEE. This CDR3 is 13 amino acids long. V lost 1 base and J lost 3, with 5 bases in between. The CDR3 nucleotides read TGTGCCAGCAGCGTAACTGTCTACAATGAGCAGTTCTTC. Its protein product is CASSVTVYNEQFF. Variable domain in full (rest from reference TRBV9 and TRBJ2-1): DSGVTQTPKHLITATGQRVTLRCSPRSGDLSVYWYQQSLDQGLQFLIQYYNGEERAKGNILERFSAQQFPDLHSELNLSSLELGDSALYFCASSVTVYNEQFFGPGTRLTVL.

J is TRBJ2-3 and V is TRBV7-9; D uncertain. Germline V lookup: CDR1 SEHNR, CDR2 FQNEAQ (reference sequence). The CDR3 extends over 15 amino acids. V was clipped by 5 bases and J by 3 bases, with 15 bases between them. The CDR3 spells CASSTHGLETDTQYF. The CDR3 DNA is TGTGCCAGCAGCACTCACGGCCTGGAGACAGATACGCAGTATTTT.

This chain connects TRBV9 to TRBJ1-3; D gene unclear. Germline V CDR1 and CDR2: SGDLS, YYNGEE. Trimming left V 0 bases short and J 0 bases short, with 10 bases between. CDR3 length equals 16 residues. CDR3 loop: CASSVASRFSGNTIYF. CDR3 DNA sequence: TGTGCCAGCAGCGTAGCCTCCAGGTTCTCTGGAAACACCATATATTTT.

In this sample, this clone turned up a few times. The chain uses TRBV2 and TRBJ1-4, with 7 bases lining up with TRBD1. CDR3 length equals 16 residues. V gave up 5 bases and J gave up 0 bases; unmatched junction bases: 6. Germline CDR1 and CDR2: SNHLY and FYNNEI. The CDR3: CASSRDRTATNEKLFF. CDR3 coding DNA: TGTGCCAGCAGTAGGGACAGAACTGCAACTAATGAAAAACTGTTTTTT.

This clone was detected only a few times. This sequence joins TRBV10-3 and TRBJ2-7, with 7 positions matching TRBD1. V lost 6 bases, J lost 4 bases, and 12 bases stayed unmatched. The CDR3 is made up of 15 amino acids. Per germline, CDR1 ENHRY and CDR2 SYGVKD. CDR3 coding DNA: TGTGCCATCAGCGACCCCCCAAGGGGGCAATACGAGCAGTACTTC. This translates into CAISDPPRGQYEQYF.

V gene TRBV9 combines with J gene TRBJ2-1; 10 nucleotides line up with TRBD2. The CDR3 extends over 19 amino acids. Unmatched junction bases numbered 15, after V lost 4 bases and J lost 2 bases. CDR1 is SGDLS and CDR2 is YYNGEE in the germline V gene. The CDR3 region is CASSPILAGALHPYNEQFF. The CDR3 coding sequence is TGTGCCAGCAGCCCGATTCTAGCGGGAGCGCTTCACCCCTACAATGAGCAGTTCTTC.

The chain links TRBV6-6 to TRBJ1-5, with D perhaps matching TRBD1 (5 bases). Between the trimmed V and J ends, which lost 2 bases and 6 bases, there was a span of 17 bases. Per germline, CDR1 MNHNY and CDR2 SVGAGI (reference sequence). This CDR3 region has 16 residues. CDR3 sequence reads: CASSYGPAQGSQPQHF. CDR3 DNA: TGTGCCAGCAGTTACGGGCCGGCGCAGGGTAGTCAGCCCCAGCATTTT.

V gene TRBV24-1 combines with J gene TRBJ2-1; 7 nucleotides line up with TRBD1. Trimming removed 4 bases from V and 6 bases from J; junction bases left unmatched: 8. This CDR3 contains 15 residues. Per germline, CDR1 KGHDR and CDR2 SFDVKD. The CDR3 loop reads CATSEPDRAGNEQFF. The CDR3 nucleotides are TGTGCCACCAGTGAACCCGACAGGGCGGGCAATGAGCAGTTCTTC.

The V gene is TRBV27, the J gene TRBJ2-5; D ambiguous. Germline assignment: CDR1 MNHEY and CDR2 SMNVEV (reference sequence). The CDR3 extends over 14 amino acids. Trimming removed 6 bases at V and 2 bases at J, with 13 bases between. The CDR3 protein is CASRYNFRQETQYF. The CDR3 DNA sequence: TGTGCCAGCAGATACAACTTCAGGCAAGAGACCCAGTACTTC.

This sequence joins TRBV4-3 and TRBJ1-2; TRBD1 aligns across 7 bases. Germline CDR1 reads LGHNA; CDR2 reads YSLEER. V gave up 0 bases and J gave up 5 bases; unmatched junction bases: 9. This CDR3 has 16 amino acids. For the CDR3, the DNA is TGCGCCAGCAGCCAAGATCCTAGACAGGGTGCTTATGGCTACACCTTC. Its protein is CASSQDPRQGAYGYTF.

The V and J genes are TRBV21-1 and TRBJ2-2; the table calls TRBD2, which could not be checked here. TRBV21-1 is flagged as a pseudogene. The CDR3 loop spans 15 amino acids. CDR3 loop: CASSNGYYNTGELFF. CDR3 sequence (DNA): TGTGCCAGCAGCAATGGCTACTATAACACCGGGGAGCTGTTTTTT.

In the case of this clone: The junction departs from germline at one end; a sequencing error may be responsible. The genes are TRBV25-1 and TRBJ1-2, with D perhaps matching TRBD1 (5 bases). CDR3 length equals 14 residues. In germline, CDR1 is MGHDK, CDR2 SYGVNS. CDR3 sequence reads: CASSGAGLDYGYIF. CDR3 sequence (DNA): TGTGCCAGCAGTGGCGCAGGGCTGGACTATGGCTACATCTTC.

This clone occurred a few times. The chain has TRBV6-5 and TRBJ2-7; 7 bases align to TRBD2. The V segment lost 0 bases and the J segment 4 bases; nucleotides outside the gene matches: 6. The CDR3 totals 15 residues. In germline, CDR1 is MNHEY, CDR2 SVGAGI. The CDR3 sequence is CASSYSGEGIYEQYF. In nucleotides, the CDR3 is TGTGCCAGCAGTTACTCGGGGGAGGGGATTTACGAGCAGTACTTC.